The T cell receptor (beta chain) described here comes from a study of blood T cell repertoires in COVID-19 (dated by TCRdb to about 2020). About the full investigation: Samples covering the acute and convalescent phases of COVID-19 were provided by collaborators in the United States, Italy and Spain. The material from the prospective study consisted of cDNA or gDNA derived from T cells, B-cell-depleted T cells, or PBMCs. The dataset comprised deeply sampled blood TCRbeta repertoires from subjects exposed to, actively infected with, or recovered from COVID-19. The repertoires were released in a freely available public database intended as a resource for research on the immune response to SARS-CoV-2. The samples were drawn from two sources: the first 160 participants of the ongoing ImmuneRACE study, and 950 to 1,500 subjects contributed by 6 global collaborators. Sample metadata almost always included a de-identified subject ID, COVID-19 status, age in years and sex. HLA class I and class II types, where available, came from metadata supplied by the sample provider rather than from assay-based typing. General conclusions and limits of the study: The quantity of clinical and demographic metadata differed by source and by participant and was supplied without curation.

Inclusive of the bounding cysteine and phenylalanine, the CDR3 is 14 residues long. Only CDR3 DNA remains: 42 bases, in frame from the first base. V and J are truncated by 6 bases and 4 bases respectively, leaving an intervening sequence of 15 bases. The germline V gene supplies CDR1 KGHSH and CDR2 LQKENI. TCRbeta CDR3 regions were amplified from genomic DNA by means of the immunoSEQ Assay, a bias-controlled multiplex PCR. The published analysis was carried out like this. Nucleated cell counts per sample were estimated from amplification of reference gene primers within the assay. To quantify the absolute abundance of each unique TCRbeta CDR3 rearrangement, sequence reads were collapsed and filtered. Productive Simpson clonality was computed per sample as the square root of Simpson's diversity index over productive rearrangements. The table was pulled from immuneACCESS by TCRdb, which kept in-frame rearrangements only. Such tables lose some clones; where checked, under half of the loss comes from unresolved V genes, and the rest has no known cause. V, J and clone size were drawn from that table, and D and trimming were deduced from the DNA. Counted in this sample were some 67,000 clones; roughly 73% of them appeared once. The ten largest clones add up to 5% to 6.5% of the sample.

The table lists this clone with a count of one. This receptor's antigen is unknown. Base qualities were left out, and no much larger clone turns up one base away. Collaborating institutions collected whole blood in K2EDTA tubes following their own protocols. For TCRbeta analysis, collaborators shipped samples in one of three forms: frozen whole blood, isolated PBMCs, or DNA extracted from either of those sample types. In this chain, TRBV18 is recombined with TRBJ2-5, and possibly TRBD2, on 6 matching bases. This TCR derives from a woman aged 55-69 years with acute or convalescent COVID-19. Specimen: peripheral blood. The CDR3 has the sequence CASSPGGFGETQYF. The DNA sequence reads TGTGCCAGCTCCCCTGGGGGGTTCGGAGAGACCCAGTACTTC.